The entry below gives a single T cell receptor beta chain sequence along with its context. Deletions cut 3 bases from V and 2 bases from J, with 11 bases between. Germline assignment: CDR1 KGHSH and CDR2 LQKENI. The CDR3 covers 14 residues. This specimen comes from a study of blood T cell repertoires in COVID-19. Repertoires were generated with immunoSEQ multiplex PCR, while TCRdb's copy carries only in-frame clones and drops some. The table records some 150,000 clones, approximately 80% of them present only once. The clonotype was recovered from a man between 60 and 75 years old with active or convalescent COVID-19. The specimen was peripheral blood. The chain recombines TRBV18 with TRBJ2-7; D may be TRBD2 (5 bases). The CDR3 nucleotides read TGTGCCAGCTCACCCTCCGGGAACACCTACGAGCAGTACTTC. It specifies CASSPSGNTYEQYF.